This T cell receptor beta chain was recorded in a study of PD-L1 blockade in urothelial cancer. Using immunoSEQ multiplex PCR, the repertoire was profiled, and TCRdb retains in-frame clones only, with some absent. The table shows about 87,000 clones, with 84% occurring only once. Time point here: pretreatment peripheral blood. Losses at the gene ends were 5 bases for V and 6 bases for J; bases not matched to a gene: 10. Germline lookup yields CDR1 SGHTA and CDR2 FQGNSA. The CDR3 sequence is 15 residues long. The specimen was PBMCs, collected around atezolizumab (anti-PD-L1) treatment. The V call is TRBV7-2, the J call TRBJ2-7; 10 bases map to TRBD1. The receptor was derived from a man aged 55 to 70 with urothelial cancer. Here the CDR3 reads CASSRTGGAFGEQYF. The CDR3 DNA follows: TGTGCCAGCAGCCGGACAGGGGGGGCCTTCGGCGAGCAGTACTTC.